The 10 T cell receptor beta chains given below trace back to one sample, sequenced in a study of cytomegalovirus exposure and HLA in healthy donors. With 60 Vbeta and 13 Jbeta primers, the PCR was carried out. Produced via immunoSEQ multiplex PCR; TCRdb's table is partial and in-frame only. The sample holds roughly 100,000 clones; approximately 86% are singletons and the top ten take 6% to 7.5%. Sample: PBMCs. Receptor source: a young man in good health and CMV-seronegative.

This sequence joins TRBV2 and TRBJ2-4; D remains unclear. The CDR3 has 15 residues. CDR1 is SNHLY, CDR2 FYNNEI, per germline. V lost 2 bases to trimming and J lost 2 bases, with 10 bases between them. The CDR3, as DNA: TGTGCCAGCAGTGAACTAGATGAGACCAAAAACATTCAGTACTTC. Its translation is CASSELDETKNIQYF.

V gene TRBV5-6 combines with J gene TRBJ1-2, with D unresolved. This CDR3 comprises 14 residues. Per germline, CDR1 SGHDT and CDR2 YYEEEE. V dropped 5 bases and J dropped 2 bases, with 13 bases sitting between them. The CDR3 coding sequence is TGTGCCAGCAGAATGGAGGCCACCAACTATGGCTACACCTTC. Residues: CASRMEATNYGYTF. Supplemented by reference TRBV5-6 and TRBJ1-2, the full variable domain reads DAGVTQSPTHLIKTRGQQVTLRCSPKSGHDTVSWYQQALGQGPQFIFQYYEEEERQRGNFPDRFSGHQFPNYSSELNVNALLLGDSALYLCASRMEATNYGYTFGSGTRLTVV.

The J gene is TRBJ2-5, the V gene TRBV27; TRBD2 might be the D (6 bases). Germline lookup yields CDR1 MNHEY and CDR2 SMNVEV (reference sequence). The CDR3 has 14 residues. Between the trimmed V and J ends, which lost 3 bases and 6 bases, there was a span of 14 bases. The CDR3, as DNA: TGTGCCAGCAGTTTGGGAGCGGGCGGCAAGACCCAGTACTTC. Encoded protein: CASSLGAGGKTQYF.

This clone was counted once. The genes are TRBV5-1 and TRBJ1-2; 10 nucleotides line up with TRBD1. CDR3 length: 14 amino acids. CDR1 is SGHRS, CDR2 YFSETQ, per germline. Trimming removed 4 bases from V and 5 bases from J; junction bases left unmatched: 5. CDR3 nucleotide sequence: TGCGCCAGCAGCACCGGGACAGGGGCATATGGCTACACCTTC. Its protein is CASSTGTGAYGYTF.

The chain couples TRBV7-9 to TRBJ1-6; the D gene is possibly TRBD1 (6 bases). Germline V gene sequence: CDR1 SEHNR, CDR2 FQNEAQ (reference sequence). Between the trimmed V and J ends, which lost 5 bases and 7 bases, there was a span of 18 bases. The CDR3 runs 16 residues. CDR3 nucleotides: TGTGCCAGCAGCCCGAGTCACAGGGTAAAGAATTCACCCCTCCACTTT. Protein: CASSPSHRVKNSPLHF.

On this clone itself: This CDR3 is also generated by other DNA sequences in the sample. The chain is built from TRBV19 and TRBJ1-2; D gene ambiguous. V was shortened by 1 base and J by 1 base, with 4 bases between the two germline ends. CDR1 is LNHDA, CDR2 SQIVND, per germline (reference sequence). This CDR3 contains 13 residues. CDR3 in amino acids: CASSIGGNYGYTF. DNA of the CDR3: TGTGCCAGTAGTATAGGCGGTAACTATGGCTACACCTTC.

The chain joins TRBV7-2 to TRBJ1-1; D remains unclear. Germline CDR1 is SGHTA and CDR2 is FQGNSA. The CDR3 has 15 amino acids. The ends were cut back, 5 bases at V and 3 bases at J, with 16 bases in the middle. The CDR3 DNA is TGTGCCAGCAGCCCGAGACGGAGTCGGGACACTGAAGCTTTCTTT. As protein: CASSPRRSRDTEAFF.

V gene TRBV25-1 combines with J gene TRBJ2-1, with TRBD2 as a possible D gene (6 bases). V shed 7 bases and J shed 3 bases, with 16 bases lying between them. The CDR3 contains 15 residues. Looked up from germline, CDR1 is MGHDK and CDR2 is SYGVNS. The CDR3 DNA sequence: TGTGCCAGCATCCCTGGGGGGACCTTCTACAATGAGCAGTTCTTC. This translates into CASIPGGTFYNEQFF.

This chain links TRBV5-4 with TRBJ2-2, with D possibly TRBD1 on 6 matching bases. CDR3 size: 15 residues. Germline V gives CDR1 SGHNT, CDR2 YYREEE (reference sequence). V lost 6 bases to trimming and J lost 2 bases, with 14 bases between them. This chain's CDR3 is CASTPSGTNTGELFF. For the CDR3, the DNA is TGTGCCAGCACCCCCTCCGGGACAAACACCGGGGAGCTGTTTTTT.

V is TRBV18 and J is TRBJ1-1; D not resolved. V was shortened by 2 bases and J by 4 bases, with 11 bases between the two germline ends. Looked up from germline, CDR1 is KGHSH and CDR2 is LQKENI. This CDR3 is built from 14 residues. CDR3 loop: CASSPKGGSTEAFF. The CDR3 region has the DNA TGTGCCAGCTCACCAAAGGGAGGGAGCACTGAAGCTTTCTTT.